This T cell receptor (beta chain) derives from a study of CD8 T cells in Susac syndrome. Study results and caveats: By the study's own acknowledgment, its TCR sequencing and HLA analysis included relatively few individuals.

CD8+ and CD4+ T cells from blood underwent TCR beta sequencing. TEMRA cells were FACS-enriched, with CD8+ and CD4+ T cells isolated negatively. Between the trimmed V and J ends, which lost 7 bases and 0 bases, there was a span of 22 bases. The CDR3 runs to 19 residues. CDR1 SNHLY and CDR2 FYNNEI come from the germline V gene. On this clonotype: The antigen is unknown.

RNA in amounts of roughly 0.5 to 1 ug was reverse transcribed with random hexamers. immunoSEQ multiplex PCR amplified TCR beta CDR3 across 54 Vbeta, 13 Jbeta. TCRdb re-analysed the immunoSEQ multiplex PCR reads in MiXCR, keeping a single row per CDR3 protein. The repertoire consists of around 270,000 distinct CDR3 sequences, with around 91% occurring once and the leading ten covering roughly 0.2%. Sequences were obtained from CD8+ T cells from PBMCs. The gene calls are TRBV2 and TRBJ1-6; possible D gene TRBD1, 5 bases. This clonotype was sampled from a human donor with multiple sclerosis. CDR3 in DNA: TGTGCCAGCATCCCGGTCGGGGGAGGGGAGCGCTCCTATAATTCACCCCTCCACTTT. It encodes CASIPVGGGERSYNSPLHF.